The rows below give T cell receptor beta chains drawn from one sample of a study. TCRdb called the reads again in MiXCR, with one record for every CDR3 protein. The sample includes about 7,100 distinct CDR3 sequences, roughly 32% of them seen just once. The sequencing input was blood. These receptors came from a human donor. The CDR3 runs from the conserved cysteine through the conserved F or W. Fields, in order: D gene, V gene, CDR3 length, clone size, J gene, CDR3 DNA, CDR3 protein. D genes are given only for firm matches. Size is stated for part of the rows, as once, few or many counts, or as a class when the clone is expanded.

-	TRBV29-1	14	medium-sized	TRBJ1-1	TGCAGCGTTGCCGTAAGTGGTCAGAACACTGAAGCTTTCTTT	CSVAVSGQNTEAFF
-	TRBV11-2	14	few	TRBJ1-1	TGTGCCAGCAGCTTTGAGTTTTTGAACACTGAAGCTTTCTTT	CASSFEFLNTEAFF
TRBD2	TRBV20-1	13	-	TRBJ2-1	TGCAGTGCCGGGACTAGCGATTACAATGAGCAGTTCTTC	CSAGTSDYNEQFF
-	TRBV18	14	medium-sized	TRBJ1-5	TGTGCCAGCTCGCCTAATAGCGGCAATCAGCCCCAGCATTTT	CASSPNSGNQPQHF
-	TRBV18	15	medium-sized	TRBJ2-7	TGTGCCAGCTCACCGACCGGGACCGAAGCCTACGAGCAGTACTTC	CASSPTGTEAYEQYF
-	TRBV6-6	13	medium-sized	TRBJ1-1	TGTGCCGGACGGACAGTTATGAACACTGAAGCTTTCTTT	CAGRTVMNTEAFF
-	TRBV5-1	13	many	TRBJ1-1	TGCGCCAGCAGCTTGGAGGGGGGCACTGAAGCTTTCTTT	CASSLEGGTEAFF
-	TRBV30	11	medium-sized	TRBJ2-3	TGTGCCTGGACCGATTTAAATACGCAGTATTTT	CAWTDLNTQYF
TRBD2	TRBV4-2	14	medium-sized	TRBJ2-2	TGTGCCAGCAAAAGGGACTGGGGGGGCGGGGAGCTGTTTTTT	CASKRDWGGGELFF
-	TRBV29-1	14	-	TRBJ1-2	TGCAGCGTTGAAGAGGACGGGGATAACTATGGCTACACCTTC	CSVEEDGDNYGYTF
-	TRBV14	15	-	TRBJ1-1	TGTGCCAGCAGCCAAGGAGTGGGGGCATGTGTTGTAGCTTTCTTT	CASSQGVGACVVAFF
-	TRBV18	14	-	TRBJ1-5	TGTGCCAGCTCACCTTCCAGGGGCTATCAGCCCCAGCATTTT	CASSPSRGYQPQHF
TRBD2	TRBV4-2	16	medium-sized	TRBJ2-3	TGTGCCAGCAGCCAAGTAGCGGGAGGGTCCTCAGATACGCAGTATTTT	CASSQVAGGSSDTQYF
-	TRBV7-3	15	medium-sized	TRBJ2-2	TGTGCCAGCAGCTTAGGACAGCAGAACACCGGGGAGCTGTTTTTT	CASSLGQQNTGELFF
-	TRBV6-4	15	once	TRBJ1-1	TGTGCCAGCACGATAGGACTAGACTCCTACACTGAAGCTTTCTTT	CASTIGLDSYTEAFF
TRBD1	TRBV4-2	15	many	TRBJ1-6	TGTGCCAGCAGCCAGACAGGGGAGAATAATTCACCCCTCCACTTT	CASSQTGENNSPLHF
-	TRBV2	14	medium-sized	TRBJ1-2	TGTGCCAGCAGTGAAGAAAAGGCGGGTGATGGCTACACCTTC	CASSEEKAGDGYTF
-	TRBV29-1	12	medium-sized	TRBJ2-7	TGCAGCGTTGAAGGTCAATCCTACGAGCAGTACTTC	CSVEGQSYEQYF
-	TRBV19	11	many	TRBJ1-1	TGTGCCAGTAAGGTGAACACTGAAGCTTTCTTT	CASKVNTEAFF
TRBD2	TRBV30	14	medium-sized	TRBJ2-7	TGTGCCTGGAGTGCACGGACTAGCGGGAGCGAGCAGTACTTC	CAWSARTSGSEQYF
TRBD2	TRBV29-1	18	few	TRBJ2-3	TGCAGCGTTGTGGGACTAGCGGGAGTAGAGGGGAGCACAGATACGCAGTATTTT	CSVVGLAGVEGSTDTQYF
TRBD1	TRBV20-1	14	-	TRBJ1-1	TGCAGTGCGCTCCGGGACAGTGGGAACACTGAAGCTTTCTTT	CSALRDSGNTEAFF
-	TRBV28	14	-	TRBJ2-7	TGTGCCAGCAGTACCCTGGGGGTTAGCGACGAGCAGTACTTC	CASSTLGVSDEQYF
TRBD2	TRBV29-1	14	-	TRBJ2-7	TGCAGCGTTGATGTAGATGGGGAGGGCCACGAGCAGTACTTC	CSVDVDGEGHEQYF
-	TRBV29-1	16	medium-sized	TRBJ2-2	TGCAGCGTTGAATGGTGGGGGGGGCAGGGAACCGGGGAGCTGTTTTTT	CSVEWWGGQGTGELFF
-	TRBV29-1	12	-	TRBJ1-6	TGCAGCGTTGAAGATGGGGGAGAGCCCCTCCACTTT	CSVEDGGEPLHF
-	TRBV18	14	medium-sized	TRBJ2-3	TGTGCCAGCTCACCTCTCGGCCACACAGATACGCAGTATTTT	CASSPLGHTDTQYF
-	TRBV4-2	13	medium-sized	TRBJ1-3	TGTGCCAGCAGCCAAGGTCGGGGAAACACCATATATTTT	CASSQGRGNTIYF
TRBD1	TRBV20-1	16	-	TRBJ1-5	TGCAGTGCTCCCGGGACAGGGGGTAGTAGCAATCAGCCCCAGCATTTT	CSAPGTGGSSNQPQHF
-	TRBV29-1	14	-	TRBJ2-2	TGCAGCGTTGAAGAGGGGGCAAACTCCTACGAGCTGTTTTTT	CSVEEGANSYELFF
-	TRBV5-1	14	few	TRBJ1-1	TGCGCCAGCAGCTTTATAGGTGGGTTCACTGAAGCTTTCTTT	CASSFIGGFTEAFF
-	TRBV12-3/TRBV12-4	16	medium-sized	TRBJ2-1	TGTGCCAGCAGCTCCATCGTTGAGGACACCTACAATGAGCAGTTCTTC	CASSSIVEDTYNEQFF
-	TRBV20-1	14	-	TRBJ2-7	TGCAGTGCTTCCCCCATGGACGGAACCTACGAGCAGTACTTC	CSASPMDGTYEQYF
-	TRBV29-1	11	medium-sized	TRBJ2-4	TGCAGCGTTGCCGCTCCTAGCATTCAGTACTTC	CSVAAPSIQYF
-	TRBV14	16	many	TRBJ2-1	TGTGCCAGCAGCCAAGAAGTAGGCGGTTTCTACAATGAGCAGTTCTTC	CASSQEVGGFYNEQFF
TRBD1	TRBV14	16	-	TRBJ2-7	TGTGCCAGCAGCCCACAGTGGACAGGAAGCTCCTACGAGCAGTACTTC	CASSPQWTGSSYEQYF
-	TRBV29-1	12	-	TRBJ1-1	TGCAGCGTTGGAAACATGAACACTGAAGCTTTCTTT	CSVGNMNTEAFF
TRBD1	TRBV20-1	13	many	TRBJ1-1	TGCAGTGCCATGGCGGGACAGGGGACTGAAGCTTTCTTT	CSAMAGQGTEAFF
TRBD2	TRBV19	16	many	TRBJ2-7	TGTGCCAGTAGTAGAGAGCCGGGACTAGCGGGGGACGAGCAGTACTTC	CASSREPGLAGDEQYF
-	TRBV29-1	14	medium-sized	TRBJ2-2	TGCAGCGTTCACGGCAGTCTGAACACCGGGGAGCTGTTTTTT	CSVHGSLNTGELFF
TRBD1	TRBV5-1	14	few	TRBJ2-7	TGCGCCAGCAGCGACCGGGACAGGGCCTACGAGCAGTACTTC	CASSDRDRAYEQYF
-	TRBV30	15	medium-sized	TRBJ1-3	TGTGCCGAGTTCAAGGGACACTACTCTGGAAACACCATATATTTT	CAEFKGHYSGNTIYF
-	TRBV4-2	15	medium-sized	TRBJ1-6	TGTGCCAGCAGCCAAAGACGGCAGGGTAATTCACCCCTCCACTTT	CASSQRRQGNSPLHF
-	TRBV20-1	10	-	TRBJ2-1	TGCAGTGCTCTGAGGGATGAGCAGTTCTTC	CSALRDEQFF
TRBD1	TRBV18	14	medium-sized	TRBJ2-1	TGTGCCAGCTCACCACCGGGGACAGGGGATGAGCAGTTCTTC	CASSPPGTGDEQFF
-	TRBV29-1	14	medium-sized	TRBJ1-1	TGCAGCGCGTTCGAGCTTGACGGAACCCCTGAAGCTTTCTTT	CSAFELDGTPEAFF
-	TRBV5-1	14	once	TRBJ2-5	TGCGCCAGCAGCTTAGAGACCCACACAGAGACCCAGTACTTC	CASSLETHTETQYF
TRBD1	TRBV19	17	-	TRBJ1-1	TGTGCCAGTAGTCCGGGACAGCGCCGGGGGACACCCCTTGAAGCTTTCTTT	CASSPGQRRGTPLEAFF
-	TRBV14	16	medium-sized	TRBJ2-6	TGTGCCAGCAGCCCTGTAGGGGGGTACGGGGCCAACGTCCTGACTTTC	CASSPVGGYGANVLTF